This T cell receptor (beta chain) was sequenced for a study of blood T cell repertoires in COVID-19. Study context: Samples of COVID-19 (acute and convalescent) were obtained from the United States, Italy and Spain. PBMCs, B-cell-depleted T cells, or T cells provided the cDNA or gDNA that made up the material.

Germline assignment: CDR1 WSHSY and CDR2 SAAADI. The CDR3 spans 16 residues. V gave up 5 bases and J gave up 5 bases; unmatched junction bases: 8. Authors' data handling: It was from reference gene primer amplification that nucleated cell counts were estimated. Sequencing used immunoSEQ multiplex PCR; TCRdb keeps in-frame clones, though not all of them. The V and J calls and clone size are taken from that table; D and trimming were inferred from the DNA. Here the sample spans tens of thousands of clones, roughly 85% being singletons. This clone was seen once. This chain links TRBV10-2 with TRBJ1-6, with 8 bases lining up with TRBD1. The specimen sequenced was peripheral blood. The TCR sequence derives from a man aged 80 or over with acute or convalescent COVID-19. CDR3 sequence: CASSPQGAGDNSPLHF. As DNA, the CDR3 is TGCGCCAGCAGTCCGCAGGGGGCAGGCGATAATTCACCCCTCCACTTT.